This paragraph reports one T cell receptor beta chain. Its cognate antigen is unknown. This CDR3 has 15 residues. Germline V gene sequence: CDR1 MNHEY, CDR2 SMNVEV (reference sequence). J was trimmed by 7 bases and V by 7 bases; bases with no gene match: 12. The source of the sample is a study of T cell responses to AZD1222 COVID-19 vaccine. Study-wide context: Combined were second doses at about 4 or about 12 weeks.

Using immunoSEQ multiplex PCR, the repertoire was profiled, and TCRdb retains in-frame clones only, with some absent. The table records approximately 150,000 clones, around 90% of them present only once. Study outcomes and limitations: Close to half of all spike-specific TCRs reportedly target regions of the variants that are unmutated. Most donors were white British and more were female, and clonal diversity was possibly underestimated. Only five to seven individuals given AZD1222 were seropositive at baseline.

The V gene is TRBV27, the J gene TRBJ1-5; TRBD1 matches at 8 bases. The TCR sequence derives from an adult in good health. Sequencing was performed on peripheral blood, taken on day 0 of AZD1222 vaccination. The CDR3 nucleotides read TGTGCCAGCACGCCCCGGACAGGGATTGGACAGCCCCAGCATTTT. Protein sequence: CASTPRTGIGQPQHF.